This entry lists 19 T cell receptor beta chains sequenced from one sample in a study of blood T cell repertoires in COVID-19. Clones were sequenced by immunoSEQ multiplex PCR, and TCRdb holds only the in-frame ones, with some missing. This table has about 140,000 clones, about four fifths appearing once. The sample comprised peripheral blood. All receptors come from a man between 65 and 79 years old who had recovered from COVID-19.

The V call is TRBV19, the J call TRBJ2-3; tentative D call: TRBD2 (5 bases). Deletions cut 9 bases from V and 6 bases from J, with 16 bases between. CDR1 is LNHDA, CDR2 SQIVND, per germline (reference sequence). The CDR3 is 13 amino acids. The CDR3 bases are TGTGCCAGCCGACCTATTAGCGAGGATACGCAGTATTTT. Translating gives CASRPISEDTQYF.

This chain joins TRBV19 and TRBJ2-7, with D perhaps TRBD1 (6 bases). Germline V CDR1 and CDR2: LNHDA, SQIVND (reference sequence). Trimming took 5 bases from V and 0 from J, leaving 14 bases between them. The CDR3 consists of 15 residues. DNA for the CDR3: TGTGCCAGTAGTTATCGACAGGAGATCTCCTACGAGCAGTACTTC. This encodes CASSYRQEISYEQYF.

The table lists this clone with a count of one. The rearrangement uses TRBV4-2 and TRBJ1-2; D unresolved. V lost 8 bases and J lost 8, with 27 bases in between. The CDR3 is 16 amino acids. Germline V gene sequence: CDR1 LGHNA, CDR2 YNFKEQ. The CDR3 DNA sequence: TGTGCCAGCCACAGCGGTGTCCTAGGGCACCGGGAAGGCTACACCTTC. Translation: CASHSGVLGHREGYTF.

The chain joins TRBV13 to TRBJ2-1, with a weak D call TRBD2 (6 bases). Trimming shortened V by 4 bases and J by 9 bases, and 13 bases separated the two germline ends. The CDR3 is 13 amino acids. Per the germline V gene, CDR1 is PRHDT and CDR2 is FYEKMQ (reference sequence). CDR3 nucleotides: TGTGCCAGCAGCTCCCGACTAGTTCGTGAGCAGTTCTTC. It is translated as CASSSRLVREQFF.

This clone was seen ten or more times. The chain couples TRBV27 to TRBJ1-1; D is unclear. Trimming removed 4 bases from V and 7 bases from J, with 13 bases in between. Per germline, CDR1 MNHEY and CDR2 SMNVEV (reference sequence). The CDR3 totals 13 residues. This CDR3 reads CASSSLSTGEAFF. Written as DNA, the CDR3 is TGTGCCAGCAGTTCACTGTCTACCGGTGAAGCTTTCTTT.

V usage is TRBV18 and J usage is TRBJ2-5; 7 bases map to TRBD1. From germline, CDR1 is KGHSH and CDR2 LQKENI. J gave up 4 bases and V 1 base, and 3 bases lay outside the gene matches. The CDR3 is 14 amino acids. CDR3 amino acids: CASSPLQGRETQYF. CDR3 DNA: TGTGCCAGCTCACCACTACAGGGGCGAGAGACCCAGTACTTC.

The CDR3 nucleotides read TGTGCCAGCAGAATCCGGGACAGGGGCCCCGAGCAGTACTTC. Its protein is CASRIRDRGPEQYF. The chain has TRBV6-5 and TRBJ2-7, with 10 positions matching TRBD1. The V segment lost 6 bases and the J segment 6 bases; nucleotides outside the gene matches: 8. The CDR3 has 14 residues. Germline V gives CDR1 MNHEY, CDR2 SVGAGI.

The chain couples TRBV5-1 to TRBJ2-2; perhaps TRBD2 as D (5 bases). This CDR3 spans 15 amino acids. Between the trimmed V and J ends, which lost 3 bases and 1 base, there was a span of 10 bases. Germline CDR1 reads SGHRS; CDR2 reads YFSETQ. The CDR3 sequence is CASSSRTGNTGELFF. CDR3 nucleotides: TGCGCCAGCAGCTCCCGGACTGGGAACACCGGGGAGCTGTTTTTT. Complete variable domain (other parts from reference TRBV5-1 and TRBJ2-2): KAGVTQTPRYLIKTRGQQVTLSCSPISGHRSVSWYQQTPGQGLQFLFEYFSETQRNKGNFPGRFSGRQFSNSRSEMNVSTLELGDSALYLCASSSRTGNTGELFFGEGSRLTVL.

This clone was found a few times. An end of the junction differs from the germline gene, which may be a read error. The chain couples TRBV28 to TRBJ2-3, with D possibly being TRBD1 (5 bases). Per germline, CDR1 MDHEN and CDR2 SYDVKM. This CDR3 comprises 9 residues. DNA of the CDR3: TGTGCCAGCAGTCTGACAGCTCACTTT. Protein product: CASSLTAHF.

V usage is TRBV23-1 and J usage is TRBJ1-6; D gene ambiguous. TRBV23-1 is treated as an ORF (open reading frame) with a function not yet certain. The CDR3 sequence is 15 residues long. Trimming left V 0 bases short and J 10 bases short, with 13 bases between. The CDR3 DNA reads as TGCGCCAGCAGTCAATCCACCCAGAGGTTCTCACCCCTCCACTTT. It codes for CASSQSTQRFSPLHF.

This clone has a single count. The chain couples TRBV2 to TRBJ2-7, with 12 bases aligning to TRBD1. The germline V gene has CDR1 SNHLY and CDR2 FYNNEI. The CDR3 sequence is 16 residues long. The V and J ends lost 6 bases and 3 bases, in that order; junction bases with no gene match: 9. This CDR3 is CASRTPGQGAYYEQYF. In nucleotides, the CDR3 is TGTGCCAGCAGAACCCCGGGACAGGGGGCTTACTACGAGCAGTACTTC.

The chain employs TRBV5-1 and TRBJ2-2; 8 bases agree with TRBD2. Losses at the gene ends were 2 bases for V and 0 bases for J; bases not matched to a gene: 9. CDR3 size: 18 residues. CDR1 is SGHRS, CDR2 YFSETQ, per germline. DNA for the CDR3: TGCGCCAGCAGCTTCCTAGCGGGTCAGGGGCCGAACACCGGGGAGCTGTTTTTT. Translating gives CASSFLAGQGPNTGELFF.

This clone appeared a single time. The V gene is TRBV7-2, the J gene TRBJ2-1, with D possibly TRBD1 on 6 matching bases. V lost 5 bases and J lost 8, with 13 bases in between. The CDR3 totals 13 residues. Per the germline V gene, CDR1 is SGHTA and CDR2 is FQGNSA. CDR3 residues: CASSPTGSDEQFF. The CDR3 DNA sequence: TGTGCCAGCAGCCCTACAGGGAGCGATGAGCAGTTCTTC.

The CDR3 DNA is TGTGCCAGCAGCTTTGGGACAGGGAATGAAAAACTGTTTTTT. Encoded protein: CASSFGTGNEKLFF. This chain links TRBV5-8 with TRBJ1-4; 9 nucleotides align to TRBD1. Losses at the gene ends were 2 bases for V and 5 bases for J; bases not matched to a gene: 1. This CDR3 comprises 14 residues. From germline, CDR1 is SGHTS and CDR2 YDEGEE.

This clone was observed a single time. This chain uses TRBV6-6 with TRBJ1-2; no clear D gene. Germline V CDR1 and CDR2: MNHNY, SVGAGI (reference sequence). The CDR3 extends over 11 amino acids. Trimming removed 11 bases at V and 2 bases at J, with 9 bases between. DNA for the CDR3: TGTGCCGGCCACGGGAACTATGGCTACACCTTC. Translated, it gives CAGHGNYGYTF.

The J gene is TRBJ1-4, the V gene TRBV19; D is ambiguous. The CDR3 extends over 14 amino acids. V lost 3 bases, J lost 0 bases, and 5 bases lay in between. From germline, CDR1 is LNHDA and CDR2 SQIVND (reference sequence). CDR3: CASSITATNEKLFF. CDR3 nucleotide sequence: TGTGCCAGTAGTATTACAGCAACTAATGAAAAACTGTTTTTT.

The CDR3 is CAVGKAGQITGELFF. DNA of the CDR3: TGTGCCGTGGGCAAAGCGGGACAAATCACCGGGGAGCTGTTTTTT. The chain couples TRBV19 to TRBJ2-2, with D perhaps matching TRBD2 (7 bases). The V gene's germline CDR1 is LNHDA and CDR2 SQIVND (reference sequence). The CDR3 covers 15 residues. V was trimmed by 11 bases and J by 4 bases, leaving 20 bases between them.

The rearrangement links TRBV25-1 to TRBJ1-5, with TRBD1 matching 7 bases. Germline CDR1 and CDR2: MGHDK and SYGVNS. The CDR3 sequence is 14 residues long. Trimming took 6 bases from V and 7 from J; bases not matched to a gene: 9. The CDR3 DNA sequence: TGTGCCAGCAGCGTAGGGGGCAGTGGACAGCCCCAGCATTTT. Its translation: CASSVGGSGQPQHF.

The gene calls are TRBV4-1 and TRBJ2-7; tentatively, D is TRBD2 (6 bases). The CDR3 has 15 residues. The V gene lost 0 bases and the J gene lost 1 base, with 10 bases spanning the gap. CDR1 and CDR2 from the germline V gene are MGHRA and YSYEKL. CDR3 region: CASSQDASVSYEQYF. CDR3 in DNA: TGCGCCAGCAGCCAAGATGCTAGCGTTTCCTACGAGCAGTACTTC.